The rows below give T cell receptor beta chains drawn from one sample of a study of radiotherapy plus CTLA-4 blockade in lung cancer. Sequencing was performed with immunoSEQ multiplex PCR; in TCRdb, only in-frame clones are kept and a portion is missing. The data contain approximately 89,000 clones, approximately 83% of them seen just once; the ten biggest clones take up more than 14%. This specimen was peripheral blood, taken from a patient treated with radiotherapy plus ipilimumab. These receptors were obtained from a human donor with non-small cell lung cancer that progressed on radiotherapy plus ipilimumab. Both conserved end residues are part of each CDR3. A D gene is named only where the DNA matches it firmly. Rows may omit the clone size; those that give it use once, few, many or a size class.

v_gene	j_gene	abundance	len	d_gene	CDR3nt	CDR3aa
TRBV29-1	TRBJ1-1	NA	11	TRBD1	TGCAGCGTTGATCGACAGGGGGAGACTTTCTTT	CSVDRQGETFF
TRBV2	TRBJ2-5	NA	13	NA	TGTGCCACCACGGGACTCAACCGAGAGACCCAGTACTTC	CATTGLNRETQYF
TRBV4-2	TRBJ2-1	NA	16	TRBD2	TGTGCCAGCAGCCAACGGGGCGGGGGGATCAGCAATGAGCAGTTCTTC	CASSQRGGGISNEQFF
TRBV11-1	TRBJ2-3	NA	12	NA	TGTGCCAGCAGCTCGGAGAGAGATACGCAGTATTTT	CASSSERDTQYF
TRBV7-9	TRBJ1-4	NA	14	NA	TGTGCCAGCAGCCTCAGGGTTGGGGGTGAAAAACTGTTTTTT	CASSLRVGGEKLFF
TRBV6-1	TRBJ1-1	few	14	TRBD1	TGTGCCAGCAGGGAAACAGGGGCCCCCACTGAAGCTTTCTTT	CASRETGAPTEAFF
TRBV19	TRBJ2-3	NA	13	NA	TGTGCCAGTACCCAAGTGGTGGGAGATACGCAGTATTTT	CASTQVVGDTQYF
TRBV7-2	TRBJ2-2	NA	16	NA	TGTGCCAGCACCGAACAGGGGGGGCCAGGGGCCGGGGAGCTGTTTTTT	CASTEQGGPGAGELFF
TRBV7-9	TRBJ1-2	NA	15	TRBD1	TGTGCCAGCAGCGCGCCCGGGACAGCGGCACGCGGCTACACCTTC	CASSAPGTAARGYTF
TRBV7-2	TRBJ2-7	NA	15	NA	TGTGCCAGCAGCCCTAGAGGACTACCGAACCACGAGCAGTACTTC	CASSPRGLPNHEQYF
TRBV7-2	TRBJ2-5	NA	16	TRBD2	TGTGCCAGCAGCTTTAAAGGCGGGGGGGGCGCTGAGACCCAGTACTTC	CASSFKGGGGAETQYF
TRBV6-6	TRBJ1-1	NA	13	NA	TGTGCCAGCAGTTACACTGGGAACACTGAAGCTTTCTTT	CASSYTGNTEAFF
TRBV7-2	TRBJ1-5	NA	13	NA	TGTGCCAGCAGCTTAGTGGGGGGCCAGCCCCAGCATTTT	CASSLVGGQPQHF
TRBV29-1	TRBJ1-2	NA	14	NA	TGCAGCGTTGAAGGGGGGGCTGATAACTATGGCTACACCTTC	CSVEGGADNYGYTF
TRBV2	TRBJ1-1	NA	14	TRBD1	TGTGCCAGCAGTGCAAACAGGGGAGGTACTGAAGCTTTCTTT	CASSANRGGTEAFF
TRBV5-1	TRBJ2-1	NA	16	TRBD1	TGCGCCAGCAGCTTGCGTGGGACAGGGGCACGGGGTGAGCAGTTCTTC	CASSLRGTGARGEQFF
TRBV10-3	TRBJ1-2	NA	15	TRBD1	TGTGCCATCAGTGCGAGGACAGGAGGTAACTATGGCTACACCTTC	CAISARTGGNYGYTF
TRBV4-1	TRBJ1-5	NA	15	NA	TGCGCCAGCAGCCTCTCCAGCTTGGGCAATCAGCCCCAGCATTTT	CASSLSSLGNQPQHF
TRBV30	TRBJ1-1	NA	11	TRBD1	TGTGCCTGGGAACGGGGACAGGGGGCTTTCTTT	CAWERGQGAFF
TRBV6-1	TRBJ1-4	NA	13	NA	TGTGCCAGCAGCTCAGAACTTAATGAAAAACTGTTTTTT	CASSSELNEKLFF
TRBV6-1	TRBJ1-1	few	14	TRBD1	TGTGCCAGCAGTGGTACAGGGGTCAGGGCTGAAGCTTTCTTT	CASSGTGVRAEAFF
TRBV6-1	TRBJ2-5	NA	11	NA	TGTGCCAGCAGAATTCAAGAGACCCAGTACTTC	CASRIQETQYF
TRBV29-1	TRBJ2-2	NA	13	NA	TGCAGCGTTGAACAAGTCAACACCGGGGAGCTGTTTTTT	CSVEQVNTGELFF
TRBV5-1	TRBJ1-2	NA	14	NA	TGCGCCAGCAGCTTAATTACCGGGCAAAATGGCTACACCTTC	CASSLITGQNGYTF
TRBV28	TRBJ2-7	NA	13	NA	TGTGCCAGCAGTTTATACAGGGCCGGAGAGCAGTACTTC	CASSLYRAGEQYF
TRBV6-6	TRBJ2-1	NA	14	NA	TGTGCCAGCCAGCCCAGGGGCTCCTACAATGAGCAGTTCTTC	CASQPRGSYNEQFF
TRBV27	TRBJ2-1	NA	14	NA	TGTGACAGCAGTTTGATAGGGCTCAACAATGAGCAGTTCTTC	CDSSLIGLNNEQFF
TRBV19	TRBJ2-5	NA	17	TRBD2	TGTGCCAGTAGCAAGACGGGACTAGCGGGGGGGCAAGAGACCCAGTACTTC	CASSKTGLAGGQETQYF
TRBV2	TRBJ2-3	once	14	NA	TGTGCCAGCAACGGAGGGGGCTGGACAGATACGCAGTATTTT	CASNGGGWTDTQYF
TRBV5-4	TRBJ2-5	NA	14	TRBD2	TGTGCCAGCAGCCCTGGGACTAGCGACGAGACCCAGTACTTC	CASSPGTSDETQYF
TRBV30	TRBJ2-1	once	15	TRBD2	TGTGCCTGTCCCCGGGCTAGCGGGAGGGCCTATGAGCAGTTCTTC	CACPRASGRAYEQFF
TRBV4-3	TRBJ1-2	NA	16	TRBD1	TGCGCCAGCAACCCCTCATCCGGGGACAGGAGCTATGGCTACACCTTC	CASNPSSGDRSYGYTF
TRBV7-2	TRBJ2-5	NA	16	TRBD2	TGTGCCAGCAGCTTAGCGCCGGGCGGGGGGGCCCTGACCCAGTACTTC	CASSLAPGGGALTQYF
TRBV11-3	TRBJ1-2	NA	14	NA	TGTGCCAGCAGCTTGCGGGCGGGGGCCTATGGCTACACCTTC	CASSLRAGAYGYTF
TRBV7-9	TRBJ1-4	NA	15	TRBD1	TGTGCCAGCAGCTTAACAGGGGGGACTAATGAAAAACTGTTTTTT	CASSLTGGTNEKLFF
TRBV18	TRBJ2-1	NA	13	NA	TGTGCCAGCTCACCCAGGGATCGCAATGAGCAGTTCTTC	CASSPRDRNEQFF
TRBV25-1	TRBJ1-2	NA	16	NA	TGTGCCAGCAGTGGGGGTACGGGACATGCTAACTATGGCTACACCTTC	CASSGGTGHANYGYTF
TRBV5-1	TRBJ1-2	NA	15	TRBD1	TGCGCCAGCAGCTTGGTTCAGGGGGTTCTGTATGGCTACACCTTC	CASSLVQGVLYGYTF
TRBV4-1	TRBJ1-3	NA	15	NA	TGCGCCAGCAGCCAAGGGTCAGTAGCTGGAAACACCATATATTTT	CASSQGSVAGNTIYF
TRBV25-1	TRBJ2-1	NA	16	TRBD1	TGTGCCAGCAGTGAGCCGGGACAGGTGTCCTACAATGAGCAGTTCTTC	CASSEPGQVSYNEQFF
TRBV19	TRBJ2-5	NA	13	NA	TGTGCCAGTAGGCCCACAGCCCTGGAGACCCAGTACTTC	CASRPTALETQYF
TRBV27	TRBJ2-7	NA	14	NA	TGTGCCAGCAGTTTCGGACGGTTCGGGTACGAGCAGTACTTC	CASSFGRFGYEQYF
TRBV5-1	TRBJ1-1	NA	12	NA	TGCGCCAGCAGCTTGGTGGACAGATTTGGGTTCTTT	CASSLVDRFGFF
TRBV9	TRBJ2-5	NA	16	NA	TGTGCCAGCAGCCTCCGGCCGGGGGCTACAGGGGAGACCCAGTACTTC	CASSLRPGATGETQYF
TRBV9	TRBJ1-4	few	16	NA	TGTGCCAGCAGCGTAGAGGCGGTCACCCTGGGCGAAAAACTGTTTTTT	CASSVEAVTLGEKLFF
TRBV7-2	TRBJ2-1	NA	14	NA	TGTGCCAGCAGGGCCGGGACGAGCTACAATGAGCAGTTCTTC	CASRAGTSYNEQFF
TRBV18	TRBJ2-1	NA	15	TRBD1	TGTGCCAGCTCACCCGGGACAGGGTTACGGGATGAGCAGTTCTTC	CASSPGTGLRDEQFF
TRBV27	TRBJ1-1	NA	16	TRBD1	TGTGCCAGCAGTCTAAAGGACAGGGAGATGAACACTGAAGCTTTCTTT	CASSLKDREMNTEAFF